This T cell receptor (beta chain) came from a study of T cells after yellow fever vaccination. A process of 5'RACE template switching, which added a universal primer site and UMIs, was used to make TCR cDNA. TCRdb fed the 5' RACE reads into MiXCR, producing one record per CDR3 protein. The sample contains around 250,000 distinct CDR3 sequences, around 5.2% of which appear only once. This clonotype was seen more than once but under ten times. Its antigen is unknown. Study-level findings and limits: The study found a weaker secondary response that peaked faster, day 5 versus 15. Some clonotypes, a small share, were shared between CD4 and CD8 compartments.

With 0 bases removed from V and 10 bases from J, the gap between germline ends came to 15 bases. The CDR3 has 14 amino acids. Germline values: CDR1 MGHRA, CDR2 YSYEKL. The origin of this receptor is a young man who received the YFV17D yellow fever vaccine. The chain joins TRBV4-1 to TRBJ1-1, with TRBD1 as a possible D gene (5 bases). The starting material was CD4+ T cells sorted from PBMCs, obtained on the day of the yellow fever booster vaccination. CDR3 amino acids: CASSQEGGWGRAFF. The DNA of the CDR3 is TGCGCCAGCAGCCAAGAGGGCGGATGGGGGAGAGCTTTCTTT.